This T cell receptor beta chain was found in a study of regulatory T cells in long-lasting Graves disease. After removal of 8 bases from V and 4 bases from J, the junction contained 10 bases not matched to a gene. The CDR3 is 14 residues long. Sample time point: newly diagnosed GD, antithyroid drugs for less than 3 months. Generation of the TCR library employed RNA extracted from PBMCs. The TCR beta library used iRepertoire HTBI primers with Arm-PCR amplification of CDR3. TCRdb fed the multiplex PCR reads into MiXCR, producing one record per CDR3 protein. The sample lists some 230,000 distinct CDR3 sequences, approximately 20% occurring once. This clonotype was counted ten times or more. The antigen remains undetermined. Overall study findings and caveats: Persistent Graves' patients had lower TCR diversity than newly diagnosed ones.

Sequencing was performed on peripheral blood mononuclear cells (PBMCs), taken at new diagnosis, from a patient treated with antithyroid drugs. This TCR came from a female donor with Graves disease. The genes are TRBV12-3 or TRBV12-4 and TRBJ1-1, with 7 bases that match TRBD1. CDR3 amino acids: CASGSRQGGTEAFF. The CDR3 DNA reads as TGTGCCAGCGGGAGCCGACAGGGAGGCACTGAAGCTTTCTTT.